This TCR beta chain was retrieved from a study of blood T cells in healthy people across ages. About the research overall: Template switching recovered approximately one barcoded beta molecule for every two T cells. Whole-study findings and limits: Higher naive T cell percentage went strongly together with higher TCR beta diversity. When one million T cells were used, diversity estimates were thought to be underestimates.

This clonotype was counted at least ten times. Its antigen is unidentified. CDR3 size: 12 residues. CDR1 DFQATT and CDR2 SNEGSKA come from the germline V gene (reference sequence). The use of a sample-barcoded 5' primer and a J-beta primer mix characterized a second PCR of roughly 6 to 11 cycles. TCRdb used MiXCR to reprocess the 5' RACE reads, holding one entry per CDR3 protein. The sample holds approximately 600,000 distinct CDR3 sequences; roughly 50% are singletons and the top ten take 30% to 40%. This clonotype originated in a man between 60 and 75 years old in good health. The chain uses TRBV20-1 and TRBJ2-7; D not certain. Sequenced: blood. Here the CDR3 DNA reads TGCAGCGCCCGCGGATCCTCCTACGAGCAGTACTTC. Amino acids: CSARGSSYEQYF.